This T cell receptor (beta chain) was identified in a study of blood T cell repertoires in COVID-19. Whole-study context: Sample material is recorded as cDNA or gDNA derived from T cells, B-cell-depleted T cells, or PBMCs.

Germline loops: CDR1 SNHLY, CDR2 FYNNEI. Unmatched junction bases numbered 19, after V lost 6 bases and J lost 6 bases. CDR3 length: 17 amino acids. Study processing details: Reference gene primers were amplified, and this amplification served to estimate nucleated cell counts. Sequencing was performed with immunoSEQ multiplex PCR; in TCRdb, only in-frame clones are kept and a portion is missing. The DNA gave D and trimming, while V, J and clone size come from that table. The sample shows around 250,000 clones, roughly 85% of them seen only once. The source material was peripheral blood. V is TRBV2 and J is TRBJ2-7, with 8 positions matching TRBD2. The receptor was derived from a man over 45 with active or convalescent COVID-19. The DNA for the CDR3 is TGTGCCAGCAGCAGGCTAGCGGGTCCCACTAGAGGGGGCGAGCAGTACTTC. Its translation: CASSRLAGPTRGGEQYF.